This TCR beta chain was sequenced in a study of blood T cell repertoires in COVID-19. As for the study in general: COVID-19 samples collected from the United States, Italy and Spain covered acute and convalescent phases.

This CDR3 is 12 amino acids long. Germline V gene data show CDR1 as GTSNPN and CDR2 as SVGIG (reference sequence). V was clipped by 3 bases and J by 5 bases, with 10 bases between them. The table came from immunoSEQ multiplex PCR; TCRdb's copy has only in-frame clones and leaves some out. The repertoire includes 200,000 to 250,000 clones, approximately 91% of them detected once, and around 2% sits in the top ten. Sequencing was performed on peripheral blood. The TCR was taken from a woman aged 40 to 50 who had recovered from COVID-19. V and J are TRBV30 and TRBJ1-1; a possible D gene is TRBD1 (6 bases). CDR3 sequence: CAWSRGGTEAFF. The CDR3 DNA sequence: TGTGCCTGGAGCAGGGGTGGGACTGAAGCTTTCTTT.